Described below is a single TCR beta chain sequence and its context. Antigen specificity is unknown. Noted time point: cycle 4 day 1 (C4D1), after more than five weeks of nivolumab. In every patient, relapse followed autologous stem cell transplantation, while exposure to brentuximab vedotin differed. Magnetic depletion of non-target cells from thawed PBMCs yielded purified CD8+ T cells. Germline loops: CDR1 SNHLY, CDR2 FYNNEI. This CDR3 contains 14 residues. V gave up 9 bases and J gave up 4 bases, with 17 bases separating them. The table came from immunoSEQ multiplex PCR; TCRdb's copy has only in-frame clones and leaves some out. The sample holds 9,300 or so clones; approximately 74% are singletons and the top ten take around 9.6%. These data belong to a study of PD-1 blockade in classical Hodgkin lymphoma. Overall study context: Every 2 weeks, patients had 3 mg/kg nivolumab intravenously.

Study outcomes and limitations: Newly diagnosed and completely responding patients shared comparable baseline diversity. Significantly greater TCR diversity emerged by C4D1 in CD4+ cells but not CD8+ cells.

The TCR sequence derives from a human donor with classical Hodgkin lymphoma. This chain links TRBV2 with TRBJ2-3; D is possibly TRBD2 (6 bases). The sample was CD8+ T cells from blood, taken before the fourth cycle of nivolumab. The CDR3 here is CARNRELSSDTQYF. In DNA form, the CDR3 reads TGTGCCAGAAACCGGGAGCTGAGTTCAGATACGCAGTATTTT.